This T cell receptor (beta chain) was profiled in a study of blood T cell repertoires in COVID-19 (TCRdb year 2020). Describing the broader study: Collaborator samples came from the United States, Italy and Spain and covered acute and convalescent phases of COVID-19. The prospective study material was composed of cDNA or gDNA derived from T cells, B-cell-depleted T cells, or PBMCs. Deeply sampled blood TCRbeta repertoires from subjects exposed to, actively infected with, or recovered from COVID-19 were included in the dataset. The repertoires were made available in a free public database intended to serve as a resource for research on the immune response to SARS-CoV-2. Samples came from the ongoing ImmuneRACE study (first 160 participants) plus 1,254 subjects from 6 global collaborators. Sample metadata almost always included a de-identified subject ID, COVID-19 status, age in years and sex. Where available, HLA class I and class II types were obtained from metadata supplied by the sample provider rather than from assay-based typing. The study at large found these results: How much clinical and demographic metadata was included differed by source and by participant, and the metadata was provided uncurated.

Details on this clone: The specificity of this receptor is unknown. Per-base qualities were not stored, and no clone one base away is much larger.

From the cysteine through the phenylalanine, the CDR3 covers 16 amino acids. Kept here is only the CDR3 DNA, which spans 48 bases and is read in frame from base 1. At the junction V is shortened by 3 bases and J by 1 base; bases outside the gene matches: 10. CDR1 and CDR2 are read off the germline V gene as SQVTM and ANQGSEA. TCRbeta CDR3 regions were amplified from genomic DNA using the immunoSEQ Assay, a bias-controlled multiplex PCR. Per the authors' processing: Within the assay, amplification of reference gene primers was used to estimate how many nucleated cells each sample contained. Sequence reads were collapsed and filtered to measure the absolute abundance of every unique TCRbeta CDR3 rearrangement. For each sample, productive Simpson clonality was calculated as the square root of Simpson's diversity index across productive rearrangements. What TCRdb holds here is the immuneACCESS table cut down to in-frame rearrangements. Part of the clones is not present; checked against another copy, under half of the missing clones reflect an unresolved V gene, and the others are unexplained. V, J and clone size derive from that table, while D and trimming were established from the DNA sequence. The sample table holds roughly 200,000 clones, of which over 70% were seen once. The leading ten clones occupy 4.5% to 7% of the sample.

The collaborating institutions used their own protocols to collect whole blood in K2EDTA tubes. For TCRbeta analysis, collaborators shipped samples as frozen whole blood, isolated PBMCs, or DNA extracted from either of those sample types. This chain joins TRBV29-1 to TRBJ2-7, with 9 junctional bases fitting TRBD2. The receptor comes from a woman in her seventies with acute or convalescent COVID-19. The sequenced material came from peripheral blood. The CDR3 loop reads CSVEQAGGGASYEQYF. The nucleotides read TGCAGCGTTGAGCAAGCGGGAGGTGGAGCGTCCTACGAGCAGTACTTC.